The entry that follows covers one TCR beta chain sequence. Its target is unknown. The data originate from a study of cytomegalovirus exposure and HLA in healthy donors. About the study: In a later analysis, the roughly 110 validation repertoires were reported to have used the same platform as the 600 to 700 first-cohort repertoires. Study results and limitations: The listing of 150 or so TCR beta chains classed them as cytomegalovirus-associated. Reports indicated that the classifier achieved high specificity and sensitivity in diagnosing cytomegalovirus status.

Sequencing was performed with immunoSEQ multiplex PCR; in TCRdb, only in-frame clones are kept and a portion is missing. The profile shows about 250,000 clones, roughly 84% of them singletons. The CDR3 contains 14 residues. The trim removed 3 bases at V and 12 bases at J, leaving 2 bases unmatched. Per the germline V gene, CDR1 is MNHEY and CDR2 is SMNVEV (reference sequence). The sequencing input was PBMCs. The sequence was collected from a man between 18 and 35 years old in good health and CMV-seropositive. The chain joins TRBV27 to TRBJ2-1, with TRBD2 matching over 16 bases. The CDR3 loop reads CASSLGLAGGPQFF. The CDR3, as DNA: TGTGCCAGCAGTTTGGGACTAGCGGGAGGGCCGCAGTTCTTC.